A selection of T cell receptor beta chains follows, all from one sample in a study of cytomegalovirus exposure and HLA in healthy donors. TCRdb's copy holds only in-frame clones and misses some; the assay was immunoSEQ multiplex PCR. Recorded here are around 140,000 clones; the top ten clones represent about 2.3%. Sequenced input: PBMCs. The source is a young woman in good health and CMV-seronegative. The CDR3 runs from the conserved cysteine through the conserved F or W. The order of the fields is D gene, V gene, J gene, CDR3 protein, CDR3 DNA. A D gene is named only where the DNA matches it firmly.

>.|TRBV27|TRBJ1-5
CASRAEGNSNQPQHF
TGTGCCAGCAGAGCTGAGGGAAATAGCAATCAGCCCCAGCATTTT
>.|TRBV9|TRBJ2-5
CASSVMSGGGETQYF
TGTGCCAGCAGCGTAATGTCAGGAGGAGGTGAGACCCAGTACTTC
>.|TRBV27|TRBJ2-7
CASSLFGQRPYEQYF
TGTGCCAGCAGTTTATTCGGGCAGCGGCCCTACGAGCAGTACTTC
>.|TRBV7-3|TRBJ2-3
CASSPAGASTDTQYF
TGTGCCAGCAGCCCGGCGGGCGCTTCCACAGATACGCAGTATTTT
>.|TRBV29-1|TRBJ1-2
CSVEGGGLSAPHYGYTF
TGCAGCGTTGAGGGGGGAGGACTCTCCGCCCCTCACTATGGCTACACCTTC
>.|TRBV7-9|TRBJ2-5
CGYGSETQYF
TGTGGTTACGGGAGTGAGACCCAGTACTTC
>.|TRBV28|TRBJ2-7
CASSSLDSYEQYF
TGTGCCAGCAGTTCGTTGGACAGCTACGAGCAGTACTTC
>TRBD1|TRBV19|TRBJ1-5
CASSTQGNQPQHF
TGTGCCAGTAGTACACAGGGGAACCAGCCCCAGCATTTT
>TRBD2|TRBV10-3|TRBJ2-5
CAISESSLAGETQYF
TGTGCCATCAGTGAGTCGTCCCTAGCGGGAGAGACCCAGTACTTC
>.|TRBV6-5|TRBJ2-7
CASSPTSRRGEQYF
TGTGCCAGCAGTCCCACTAGCCGACGGGGCGAGCAGTACTTC
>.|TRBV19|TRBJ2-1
CASSIGQGSYNEQFF
TGTGCCAGTAGTATAGGGCAGGGATCCTACAATGAGCAGTTCTTC